The 18 T cell receptor beta chains in this list originate from one sample, sequenced in a study of OX40 agonist ivuxolimab in advanced cancers. Libraries were made using the immunoSEQ multiplex PCR assay. TCRdb stores this immuneACCESS table with in-frame sequences only. Part of the clones is absent; in the studies checked, under half of the shortfall reflects unresolved V genes, and no reason is known for the rest. Across this sample there are roughly 65,000 clones, with around 90% seen only once. The ten largest clones represent 0.38% of the sample. The specimen was CD4+ or CD8+ T cells sorted from blood, collected in a trial of the OX40 agonist ivuxolimab. The receptors originated from an adult with an advanced solid tumor such as melanoma, head and neck, liver or kidney cancer.

The chain links TRBV10-3 to TRBJ2-1; 14 bases line up with TRBD2. V trimming: 3 bases; J trimming: 6 bases; junction bases outside the gene matches: 4. This CDR3 comprises 16 residues. Germline CDR1 ENHRY, CDR2 SYGVKD. The CDR3 DNA sequence: TGTGCCATCAGTGATCAAGGACTAGCGGGGGGCAATGAGCAGTTCTTC. Its translation: CAISDQGLAGGNEQFF.

This clone was detected only a few times. V gene TRBV12-5 combines with J gene TRBJ1-2; no reliable D call. This CDR3 is built from 14 residues. Trimming left V 2 bases short and J 8 bases short, with 15 bases between. From germline, CDR1 is LGHNT and CDR2 FRNRAP. The CDR3 DNA sequence: TGTGCTAGTGGTTTGTACCCCGCGTCGAGGGGCTACACCTTC. Its translation is CASGLYPASRGYTF. Supplemented by reference TRBV12-5 and TRBJ1-2, the full variable domain reads DARVTQTPRHKVTEMGQEVTMRCQPILGHNTVFWYRQTMMQGLELLAYFRNRAPLDDSGMPKDRFSAEMPDATLATLKIQPSEPRDSAVYFCASGLYPASRGYTFGSGTRLTVV.

This clone has just a few counts. The chain links TRBV6-1 to TRBJ1-5; D is undetermined. V lost 2 bases and J lost 7, with 9 bases in between. CDR3 length: 13 amino acids. Germline V CDR1 and CDR2: MNHNS, SASEGT. The CDR3 loop reads CASSESGGQPQHF. The CDR3 DNA sequence: TGTGCCAGCAGTGAATCCGGAGGGCAGCCCCAGCATTTT.

As regards this clone: Additional DNA sequences in this sample encode the identical CDR3. The gene calls are TRBV9 and TRBJ2-5; unclear D gene. CDR3 length equals 16 residues. V was pared by 3 bases and J by 5 bases, with 20 bases between. Germline CDR1 SGDLS, CDR2 YYNGEE. The CDR3 coding sequence is TGTGCCAGCAGCGCCCGCTCTTCTTCAGTGGCGGAGACCCAGTACTTC. It codes for CASSARSSSVAETQYF.

The J gene is TRBJ1-3, the V gene TRBV11-2; perhaps TRBD1 as D (5 bases). Germline V gene data show CDR1 as SGHAT and CDR2 as FQNNGV. V dropped 1 base and J dropped 0 bases, with 10 bases sitting between them. The CDR3 spans 16 residues. The DNA for the CDR3 is TGTGCCAGCAGCTTAGTCCGGGGCCCCTCTGGAAACACCATATATTTT. Translating it yields CASSLVRGPSGNTIYF.

The V call is TRBV4-2, the J call TRBJ1-4; 9 nucleotides line up with TRBD1. The CDR3 has 15 residues. Germline-derived CDR1 and CDR2 are LGHNA and YNFKEQ. V gave up 1 base and J gave up 7 bases; unmatched junction bases: 4. CDR3 sequence: CASSQGRTGVEKLFF. The CDR3 DNA is TGTGCCAGCAGCCAAGGCCGGACAGGGGTTGAAAAACTGTTTTTT.

This clone was detected only once. V gene TRBV15 combines with J gene TRBJ2-5, with D perhaps given as TRBD1 or TRBD2 (7 bases each). V was trimmed by 5 bases and J by 7 bases, leaving 17 bases between them. Germline CDR1 LNHNV, CDR2 YYDKDF (reference sequence). CDR3 length: 14 residues. CDR3 DNA: TGTGCCACCAGCGATGCCAGGGGGAGGGGGACCCAGTACTTC. Encoded protein: CATSDARGRGTQYF.

This clone was recorded only once. V usage is TRBV10-3 and J usage is TRBJ1-5; D call uncertain. This CDR3 is built from 13 residues. Between the trimmed V and J ends, which lost 7 bases and 9 bases, there was a span of 16 bases. Germline CDR1 is ENHRY and CDR2 is SYGVKD. The CDR3 DNA reads TGTGCCATCACCCACAAAACGGATGGGCCCCAGCATTTT. The encoded protein is CAITHKTDGPQHF.

V gene TRBV7-8 combines with J gene TRBJ2-3; D remains ambiguous. The CDR3 sequence is 11 residues long. V was pared by 5 bases and J by 6 bases, with 6 bases between. Germline V gene sequence: CDR1 SGHVS, CDR2 FQNEAQ. The CDR3 sequence is CASSRLDTQYF. CDR3 DNA sequence: TGTGCCAGCAGCAGACTTGATACGCAGTATTTT.

This clone occurred once. The rearrangement uses TRBV20-1 and TRBJ2-1; D is ambiguous. The CDR3 totals 10 residues. Looked up from germline, CDR1 is DFQATT and CDR2 is SNEGSKA (reference sequence). The V and J ends lost 8 bases and 7 bases respectively, with 9 bases between them. CDR3 region: CSFFRNEQFF. CDR3 nucleotide sequence: TGCAGTTTCTTCCGGAATGAGCAGTTCTTC.

V gene TRBV10-3 combines with J gene TRBJ2-7; possibly TRBD2 for D (5 bases). Per germline, CDR1 ENHRY and CDR2 SYGVKD. Trimming removed 10 bases at V and 6 bases at J, with 19 bases between. The CDR3 runs to 13 residues. The CDR3 is CATIGVGMGEQYF. In DNA form, the CDR3 reads TGTGCCACCATCGGGGTAGGGATGGGCGAGCAGTACTTC.

The rearrangement uses TRBV19 and TRBJ1-4; D call uncertain. This CDR3 region has 16 residues. In germline, CDR1 is LNHDA, CDR2 SQIVND (reference sequence). V was shortened by 5 bases and J by 4 bases, with 17 bases between the two germline ends. The CDR3 protein is CASSSPPGRFNEKLFF. The DNA of the CDR3 is TGTGCCAGTAGTTCCCCCCCCGGCCGATTTAATGAAAAACTGTTTTTT.

Here the CDR3 DNA reads TGCGCCAGCAGCCTAGGACGGGTCTACAATGAGCAGTTCTTC. Translated, it gives CASSLGRVYNEQFF. V and J are TRBV5-1 and TRBJ2-1; D unresolved. Germline V gene lookup returns CDR1 SGHRS and CDR2 YFSETQ. V was trimmed by 4 bases and J by 3 bases, leaving 11 bases between them. This CDR3 is 14 amino acids long. Drawing the rest from reference TRBV5-1 and TRBJ2-1, the complete variable domain is KAGVTQTPRYLIKTRGQQVTLSCSPISGHRSVSWYQQTPGQGLQFLFEYFSETQRNKGNFPGRFSGRQFSNSRSEMNVSTLELGDSALYLCASSLGRVYNEQFFGPGTRLTVL.

The genes are TRBV11-3 and TRBJ2-1; the D is unclear. V shed 0 bases and J shed 8 bases, with 8 bases lying between them. CDR3 length: 13 residues. Germline V gene lookup returns CDR1 SGHNT and CDR2 YENEEA. In nucleotides, the CDR3 is TGTGCCAGCAGCTTAGAATTGTCACATGAGCAGTTCTTC. Its protein product is CASSLELSHEQFF.

This chain links TRBV5-6 with TRBJ1-5, with TRBD1 as a possible D gene (6 bases). Germline CDR1 and CDR2: SGHDT and YYEEEE. The CDR3 extends over 18 amino acids. V was cut by 3 bases and J by 10 bases, with 29 bases left in between. This CDR3 is CASSSRTAGTKLGHPQHF. CDR3 sequence (DNA): TGTGCCAGCAGCTCCCGGACAGCCGGAACGAAGTTAGGTCATCCCCAGCATTTT.

The chain is built from TRBV29-1 and TRBJ1-6; D gene ambiguous. The germline V and J ends were trimmed by 4 bases and 5 bases, with 9 bases remaining between them. Germline CDR1 and CDR2: SQVTM and ANQGSEA. The CDR3 is 13 residues long. CDR3 loop: CSVGGGDNSPLHF. The CDR3 bases are TGCAGCGTTGGCGGCGGGGATAATTCACCCCTCCACTTT.

The chain joins TRBV5-1 to TRBJ2-3, with D possibly matching TRBD1 (6 bases). Germline-derived CDR1 and CDR2 are SGHRS and YFSETQ. The CDR3 consists of 14 residues. Trimming removed 2 bases from V and 5 bases from J, with 12 bases in between. The CDR3: CASSFRTEGDTQYF. CDR3 nucleotides: TGCGCCAGCAGCTTCCGGACAGAAGGAGATACGCAGTATTTT.

The gene calls are TRBV5-1 and TRBJ2-7; D might be TRBD1 (6 bases). The CDR3 spans 12 residues. The V end lost 5 bases, the J end lost 0 bases, and 6 bases lay between the germline ends. Looked up from germline, CDR1 is SGHRS and CDR2 is YFSETQ. CDR3 protein: CASRDSSYEQYF. For the CDR3, the DNA is TGCGCCAGCAGGGACAGCTCCTACGAGCAGTACTTC.